This entry concerns a single T cell receptor (beta chain). The data were taken from a study of blood T cells in healthy people across ages. A second PCR of 7 to 11 cycles used a sample-barcoded 5' primer and a J-beta primer mix. TCRdb reprocessed the 5' RACE reads with MiXCR, giving one entry per CDR3 protein. The sample yields around 1.5 million distinct CDR3 sequences, approximately 60% seen once. This CDR3 has 16 residues. V lost 0 bases, J lost 11 bases, and 13 bases stayed unmatched. The germline V gene encodes CDR1 LGHNA and CDR2 YSLEER. Every donor contributed around 10 milliliters of peripheral blood by blood draw.

The chain joins TRBV4-3 to TRBJ2-5; 9 positions match TRBD1. The clonotype originates from a man younger than 35 in good health. The source material was blood. This chain's CDR3 is CASSQDGTGLSDEQYF. In DNA form, the CDR3 reads TGCGCCAGCAGCCAAGACGGGACAGGGTTATCCGATGAGCAGTACTTC.